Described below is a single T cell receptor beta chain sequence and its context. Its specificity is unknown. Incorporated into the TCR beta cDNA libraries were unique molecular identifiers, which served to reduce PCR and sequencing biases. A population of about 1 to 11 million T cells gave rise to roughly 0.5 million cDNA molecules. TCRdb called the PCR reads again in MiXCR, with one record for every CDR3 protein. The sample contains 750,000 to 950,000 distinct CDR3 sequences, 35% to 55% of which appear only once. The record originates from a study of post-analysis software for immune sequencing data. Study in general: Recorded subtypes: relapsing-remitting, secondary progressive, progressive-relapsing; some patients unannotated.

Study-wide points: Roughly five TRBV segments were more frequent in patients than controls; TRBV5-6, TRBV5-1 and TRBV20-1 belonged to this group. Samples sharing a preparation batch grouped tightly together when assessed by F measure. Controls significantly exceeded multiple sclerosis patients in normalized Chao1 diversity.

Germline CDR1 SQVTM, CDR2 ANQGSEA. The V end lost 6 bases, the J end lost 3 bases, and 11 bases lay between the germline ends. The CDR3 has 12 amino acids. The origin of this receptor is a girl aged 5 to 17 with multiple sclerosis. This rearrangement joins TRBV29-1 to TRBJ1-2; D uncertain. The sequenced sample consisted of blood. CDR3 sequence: CSVHKADYGYTF. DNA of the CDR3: TGCAGCGTCCATAAGGCGGACTATGGCTACACCTTC.